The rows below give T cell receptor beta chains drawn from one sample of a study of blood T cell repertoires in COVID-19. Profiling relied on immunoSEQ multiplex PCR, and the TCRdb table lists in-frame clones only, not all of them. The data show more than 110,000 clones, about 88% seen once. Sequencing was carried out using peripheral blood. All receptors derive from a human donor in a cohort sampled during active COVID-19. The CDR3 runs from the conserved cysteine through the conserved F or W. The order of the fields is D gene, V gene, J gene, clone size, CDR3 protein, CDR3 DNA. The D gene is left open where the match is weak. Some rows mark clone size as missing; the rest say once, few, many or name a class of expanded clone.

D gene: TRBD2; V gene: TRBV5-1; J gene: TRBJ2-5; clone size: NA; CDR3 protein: CASSVSTSGSETQYF; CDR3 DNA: TGCGCCAGCAGCGTCTCGACTAGCGGGAGTGAGACCCAGTACTTC
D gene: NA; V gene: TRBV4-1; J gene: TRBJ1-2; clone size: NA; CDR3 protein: CASSQHRRNYGYTF; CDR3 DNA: TGCGCCAGCAGCCAGCACAGACGGAACTATGGCTACACCTTC
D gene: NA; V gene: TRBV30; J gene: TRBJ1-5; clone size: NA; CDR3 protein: CAWSAAVGNQPQHF; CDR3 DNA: TGTGCCTGGAGTGCTGCAGTGGGCAATCAGCCCCAGCATTTT
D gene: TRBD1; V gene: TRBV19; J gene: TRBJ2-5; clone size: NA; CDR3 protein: CASSKGQGAGFGETQYF; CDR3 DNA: TGTGCCAGTAGTAAAGGACAGGGGGCCGGCTTTGGAGAGACCCAGTACTTC
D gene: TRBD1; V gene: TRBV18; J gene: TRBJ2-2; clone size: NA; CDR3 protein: CASSPRDRGEQTGELFF; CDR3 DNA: TGTGCCAGCTCACCCCGGGACAGGGGAGAACAAACCGGGGAGCTGTTTTTT
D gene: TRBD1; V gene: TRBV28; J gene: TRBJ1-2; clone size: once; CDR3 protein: CASGWDRLSSNYGYTF; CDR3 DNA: TGTGCCAGCGGATGGGACAGGTTATCTTCTAACTATGGCTACACCTTC
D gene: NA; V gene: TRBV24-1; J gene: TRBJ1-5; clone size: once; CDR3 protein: CATSDLDRGGQPQHF; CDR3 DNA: TGTGCCACCAGTGACCTGGACAGAGGGGGTCAGCCCCAGCATTTT
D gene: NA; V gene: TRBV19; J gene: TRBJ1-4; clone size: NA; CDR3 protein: CASSISGFDEKLFF; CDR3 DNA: TGTGCCAGTAGTATTTCAGGGTTCGATGAAAAACTGTTTTTT
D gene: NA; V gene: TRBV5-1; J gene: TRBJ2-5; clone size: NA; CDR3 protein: CASSLSPNLQETQYF; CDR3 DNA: TGCGCCAGCAGCTTAAGCCCGAACCTCCAAGAGACCCAGTACTTC
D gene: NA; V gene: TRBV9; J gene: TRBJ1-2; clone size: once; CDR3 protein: CASSAGTTIGYTF; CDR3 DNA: TGTGCCAGCAGCGCCGGGACAACTATTGGCTACACCTTC
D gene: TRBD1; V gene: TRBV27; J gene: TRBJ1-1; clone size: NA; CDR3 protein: CASSIRGLVTEAFF; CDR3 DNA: TGTGCCAGCAGTATCAGGGGGCTGGTCACTGAAGCTTTCTTT
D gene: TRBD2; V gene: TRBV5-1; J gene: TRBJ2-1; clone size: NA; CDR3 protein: CASSLELAGNNEQFF; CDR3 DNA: TGCGCCAGCAGCTTGGAGCTAGCGGGGAACAATGAGCAGTTCTTC
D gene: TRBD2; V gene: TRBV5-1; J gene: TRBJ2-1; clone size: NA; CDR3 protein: CASSLAGGSPNEQFF; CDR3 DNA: TGCGCCAGCAGCTTGGCGGGCGGGAGCCCCAATGAGCAGTTCTTC
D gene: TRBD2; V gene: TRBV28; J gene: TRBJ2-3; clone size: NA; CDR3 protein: CASSVAGGRTDTQYF; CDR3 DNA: TGTGCCAGCAGTGTAGCGGGGGGACGCACAGATACGCAGTATTTT
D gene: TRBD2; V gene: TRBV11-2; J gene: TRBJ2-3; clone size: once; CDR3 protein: CASSFSGGMDTQYF; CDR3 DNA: TGTGCCAGCAGCTTTAGCGGGGGGATGGATACGCAGTATTTT
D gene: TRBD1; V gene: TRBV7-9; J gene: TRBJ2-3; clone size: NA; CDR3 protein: CAGRQGARSTDTQYF; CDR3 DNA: TGTGCCGGTAGACAGGGGGCTCGGTCCACAGATACGCAGTATTTT
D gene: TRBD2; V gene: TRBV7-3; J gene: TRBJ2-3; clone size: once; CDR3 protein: CASSFDGRGDTQYF; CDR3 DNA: TGTGCCAGCAGCTTTGACGGGAGGGGCGATACGCAGTATTTT
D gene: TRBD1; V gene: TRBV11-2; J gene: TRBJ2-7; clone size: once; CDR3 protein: CASSIQQGSEQYF; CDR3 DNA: TGTGCCAGCAGCATCCAACAGGGGAGTGAGCAGTACTTC
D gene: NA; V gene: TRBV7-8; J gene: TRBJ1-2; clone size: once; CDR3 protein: CASSLYPGADYGYTF; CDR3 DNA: TGTGCCAGCAGCTTATACCCAGGGGCAGACTATGGCTACACCTTC
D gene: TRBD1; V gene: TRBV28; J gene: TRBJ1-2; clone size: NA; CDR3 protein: CASRSSGGTGYGYTF; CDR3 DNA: TGTGCCAGCAGATCTTCCGGGGGGACAGGGTATGGCTACACCTTC
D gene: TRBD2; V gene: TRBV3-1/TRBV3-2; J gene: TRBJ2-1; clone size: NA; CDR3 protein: CASSLLAGGLVPYNEQFF; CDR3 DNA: TGTGCCAGCAGCCTCCTAGCGGGGGGACTGGTCCCCTACAATGAGCAGTTCTTC
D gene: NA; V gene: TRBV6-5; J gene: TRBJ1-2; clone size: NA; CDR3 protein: CASSPGGTQYGYTF; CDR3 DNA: TGTGCCAGCAGTCCCGGGGGGACACAATATGGCTACACCTTC
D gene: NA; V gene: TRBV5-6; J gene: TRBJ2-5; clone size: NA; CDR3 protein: CASSLGAGETQYF; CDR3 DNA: TGTGCCAGCAGCCTGGGGGCGGGGGAGACCCAGTACTTC
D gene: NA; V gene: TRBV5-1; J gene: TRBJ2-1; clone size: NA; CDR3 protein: CASSLNSFKTYNEQFF; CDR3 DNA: TGCGCCAGCAGCTTGAATAGCTTCAAAACCTACAATGAGCAGTTCTTC
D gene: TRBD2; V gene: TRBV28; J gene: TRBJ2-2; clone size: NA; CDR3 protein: CASSLRLAGYAGELFF; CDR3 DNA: TGTGCCAGCAGTCTCCGACTAGCGGGATACGCCGGGGAGCTGTTTTTT
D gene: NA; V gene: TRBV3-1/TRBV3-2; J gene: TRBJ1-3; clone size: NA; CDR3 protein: CASSQDGQRVNTIYF; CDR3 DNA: TGTGCCAGCAGCCAAGATGGGCAGAGGGTAAACACCATATATTTT
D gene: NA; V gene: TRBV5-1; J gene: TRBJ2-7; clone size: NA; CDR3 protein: CASSLGGGANYEQYF; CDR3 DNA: TGCGCCAGCAGCTTGGGAGGGGGGGCTAATTACGAGCAGTACTTC
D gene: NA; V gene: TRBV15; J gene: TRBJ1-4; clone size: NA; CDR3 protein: CATSRAQGNIEKLFF; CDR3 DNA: TGTGCCACCAGCAGAGCCCAGGGAAATATTGAAAAACTGTTTTTT
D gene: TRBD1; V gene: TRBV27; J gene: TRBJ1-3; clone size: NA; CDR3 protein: CASSVTGDGNTIYF; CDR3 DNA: TGTGCCAGCAGCGTGACAGGGGATGGAAACACCATATATTTT
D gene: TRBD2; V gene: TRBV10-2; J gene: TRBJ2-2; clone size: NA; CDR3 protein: CASSGGRGAGELFF; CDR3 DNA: TGCGCCAGCAGTGGCGGGAGGGGCGCCGGGGAGCTGTTTTTT
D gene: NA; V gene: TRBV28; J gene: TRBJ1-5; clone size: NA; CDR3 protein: CASRVSGPSNQPQHF; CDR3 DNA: TGTGCCAGCAGAGTGTCAGGGCCTAGCAATCAGCCCCAGCATTTT
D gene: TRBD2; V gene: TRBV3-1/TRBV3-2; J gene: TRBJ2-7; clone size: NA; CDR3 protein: CASSQGLAGYEQYF; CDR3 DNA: TGTGCCAGCAGCCAGGGACTAGCGGGATACGAGCAGTACTTC
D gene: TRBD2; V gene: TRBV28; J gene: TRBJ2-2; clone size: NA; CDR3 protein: CASSLPRLAGRELFF; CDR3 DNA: TGTGCCAGCAGTTTACCCCGACTAGCGGGGAGGGAGCTGTTTTTT
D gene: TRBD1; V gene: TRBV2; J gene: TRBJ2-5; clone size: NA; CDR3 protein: CASREGQGNFETQYF; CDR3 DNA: TGTGCCAGCAGGGAGGGACAGGGGAATTTCGAGACCCAGTACTTC
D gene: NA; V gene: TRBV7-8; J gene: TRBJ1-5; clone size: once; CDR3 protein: CASSLAGYGGNQPQHF; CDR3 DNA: TGTGCCAGCAGCTTAGCGGGATACGGGGGCAATCAGCCCCAGCATTTT
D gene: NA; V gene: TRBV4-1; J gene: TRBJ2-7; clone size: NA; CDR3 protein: CASSQVGVISLAGNQGLNEQYF; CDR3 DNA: TGCGCCAGCAGCCAAGTTGGGGTGATAAGTTTGGCTGGGAACCAGGGGCTAAACGAGCAGTACTTC
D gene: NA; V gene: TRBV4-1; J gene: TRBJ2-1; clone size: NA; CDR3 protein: CASSREFTYNEQFF; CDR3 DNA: TGCGCCAGCAGCCGAGAATTTACCTACAATGAGCAGTTCTTC
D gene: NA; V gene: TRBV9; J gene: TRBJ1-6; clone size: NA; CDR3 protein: CASSEGENNSPLHF; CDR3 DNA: TGTGCCAGCAGCGAGGGGGAAAATAATTCACCCCTCCACTTT
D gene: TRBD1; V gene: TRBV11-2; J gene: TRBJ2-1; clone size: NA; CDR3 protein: CASSRPTGVNEQFF; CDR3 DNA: TGTGCCAGCAGCCGCCCGACAGGGGTCAATGAGCAGTTCTTC